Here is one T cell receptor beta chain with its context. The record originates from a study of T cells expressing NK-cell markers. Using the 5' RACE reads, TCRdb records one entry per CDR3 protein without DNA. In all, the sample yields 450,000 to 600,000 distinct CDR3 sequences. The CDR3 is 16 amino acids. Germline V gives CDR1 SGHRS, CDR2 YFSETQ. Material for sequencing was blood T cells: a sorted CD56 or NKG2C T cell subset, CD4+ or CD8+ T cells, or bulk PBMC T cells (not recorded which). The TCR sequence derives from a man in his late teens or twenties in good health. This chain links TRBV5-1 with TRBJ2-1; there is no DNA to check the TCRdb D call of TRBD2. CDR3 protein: CASSLAATGKPDEQFF.